Listed below are T cell receptor beta chains from one sample, sequenced in a study of graft-versus-host responses after intestinal transplantation. Assay: immunoSEQ multiplex PCR; the TCRdb copy retains only in-frame clones and omits some. The sample includes more than 90,000 clones, over 80% of them seen just once. Antigen specificity for these receptors is unknown. The starting material was unstimulated CD8+ T cells sorted from spleen or lymph node cells, obtained before intestinal transplant. The receptor set was obtained from a human donor who received an intestinal transplant. Both conserved end residues are part of each CDR3. Fields, in order: V gene, J gene, clone size, D gene, CDR3 protein, CDR3 DNA. The D gene is left open where the match is weak. Some rows mark clone size as missing; the rest say once, few, many or name a class of expanded clone.

TRBV28	TRBJ2-3	.	.	CASSFAGDGDTQYF	TGTGCCAGCAGTTTTGCCGGGGATGGAGATACGCAGTATTTT
TRBV5-6	TRBJ2-1	.	TRBD2	CASSETSGHNEQFF	TGTGCCAGCAGCGAAACTAGCGGGCACAATGAGCAGTTCTTC
TRBV9	TRBJ1-2	once	.	CASSDPGAYGYTF	TGTGCCAGCAGCGACCCAGGGGCCTATGGCTACACCTTC
TRBV27	TRBJ2-7	.	TRBD2	CASSLGTSGYEQYF	TGTGCCAGCAGTTTGGGGACTAGCGGCTACGAGCAGTACTTC
TRBV4-1	TRBJ2-3	.	.	CASSQRTQKTDTQYF	TGCGCCAGCAGCCAGCGGACTCAAAAAACAGATACGCAGTATTTT
TRBV4-1	TRBJ1-1	once	.	CASSQGRGLSTEAFF	TGCGCCAGCAGCCAAGGTAGGGGGTTAAGCACTGAAGCTTTCTTT
TRBV7-9	TRBJ2-1	.	TRBD2	CASSSPLAVGEQFF	TGTGCCAGCAGCTCCCCCCTAGCGGTGGGTGAGCAGTTCTTC
TRBV30	TRBJ1-2	.	.	CAWSGGGNGGYTF	TGTGCCTGGAGTGGGGGGGGGAATGGAGGCTACACCTTC
TRBV28	TRBJ2-7	.	.	CASSPRQSYEQYF	TGTGCCAGCAGTCCCAGGCAGTCCTACGAGCAGTACTTC
TRBV15	TRBJ2-7	.	.	CATSSQSYEQYF	TGTGCCACCAGCTCCCAATCCTACGAGCAGTACTTC
TRBV4-1	TRBJ1-2	once	.	CASSQVPPVDGYTF	TGCGCCAGCAGCCAAGTACCCCCGGTCGATGGCTACACCTTC
TRBV13	TRBJ2-7	.	TRBD1	CASSFLRDSEQYF	TGTGCCAGCAGCTTCCTCCGGGACAGTGAGCAGTACTTC
TRBV9	TRBJ2-7	.	TRBD1	CASSPLGTVNTGNYEQYF	TGTGCCAGCAGCCCCCTCGGGACAGTCAACACGGGAAACTACGAGCAGTACTTC
TRBV5-6	TRBJ2-5	.	TRBD2	CASSLDAGGPPGETQYF	TGTGCCAGCAGCTTGGATGCGGGAGGGCCCCCGGGGGAGACCCAGTACTTC
TRBV27	TRBJ1-1	.	.	CASSSMTLGQNDTEAFF	TGTGCCAGCAGTTCGATGACCTTGGGGCAGAACGACACTGAAGCTTTCTTT
TRBV16	TRBJ2-5	.	TRBD1	CASSLGRDREGLQETQYF	TGTGCCAGCAGCCTTGGACGGGACAGGGAGGGACTGCAAGAGACCCAGTACTTC
TRBV11-2	TRBJ2-2	.	TRBD2	CASSLAASGFTGELFF	TGTGCCAGCAGCTTAGCCGCTAGCGGGTTCACCGGGGAGCTGTTTTTT
TRBV5-1	TRBJ2-7	.	TRBD1	CASSLAETGGASEQYF	TGCGCCAGCAGCTTGGCCGAGACAGGGGGCGCGTCCGAGCAGTACTTC
TRBV29-1	TRBJ2-7	.	.	CSVEITYEQYF	TGCAGCGTTGAAATTACCTACGAGCAGTACTTC
TRBV5-4	TRBJ2-6	.	TRBD1	CASSPWTGVGANVLTF	TGTGCCAGCAGCCCATGGACAGGGGTCGGGGCCAACGTCCTGACTTTC
TRBV30	TRBJ1-5	.	.	CAWKAPAGQHNQPQHF	TGTGCCTGGAAAGCTCCGGCGGGCCAACATAATCAGCCCCAGCATTTT
TRBV4-3	TRBJ2-2	.	TRBD2	CASSQDATGLAGYNTGELFF	TGCGCCAGCAGCCAAGATGCGACCGGACTAGCGGGGTACAACACCGGGGAGCTGTTTTTT
TRBV27	TRBJ2-7	.	TRBD1	CASSFGDRAHEQYF	TGTGCCAGCAGTTTTGGTGACAGGGCCCACGAGCAGTACTTC
TRBV9	TRBJ2-1	.	.	CASSVWGRAGDEQFF	TGTGCCAGCAGCGTTTGGGGTCGAGCGGGCGATGAGCAGTTCTTC